These 28 T cell receptor beta chains originate from one sample sequenced in a study of tumor-infiltrating lymphocytes in primary liver carcinoma. The study co-extracted DNA and RNA from about 20-30 mg of unsorted bulk tissue. Reverse transcription of about 0.5 ug total RNA with a constant-region primer produced TCR beta cDNA. Three-round nested multiplex PCR performed with slightly modified ARM-PCR produced the TCR beta libraries. The two initial PCR rounds, about 9 cycles each, used TRBV1-TRBV30 forward and C-beta reverse primers. One entry per CDR3 protein, called by TCRdb with MiXCR from the multiplex PCR reads. Of 150,000 to 200,000 distinct CDR3 sequences listed, about 85% are singletons. The sample comprised tumor tissue from primary liver carcinoma. The receptors shown here come from a man aged 35 to 55 with primary liver carcinoma and hepatitis B virus infection.

Sample share makes this clonotype medium-sized. CDR3 loop: CASSQPHREKLFF. The CDR3 region has the DNA TGTGCCAGCAGCCAGCCCCACCGTGAAAAACTGTTTTTT. The rearrangement joins TRBV4-2 to TRBJ1-4, with D uncertain. The CDR3 extends over 13 amino acids. The germline CDR1 and CDR2 sequences are LGHNA and YNFKEQ. V was clipped by 3 bases and J by 7 bases, with 9 bases between them.

On this clonotype: At one boundary the junction diverges from the germline segment, which might be a read error. The rearrangement joins TRBV6-5 to TRBJ2-1, with TRBD2 identical over 7 bases. This CDR3 comprises 15 residues. Germline V CDR1 and CDR2: MNHEY, SVGAGI. Here the CDR3 reads CVSRSSGKAYYEHFF. In DNA, the CDR3 is TGTGTCAGCAGGTCCAGCGGGAAAGCCTACTATGAGCACTTCTTC.

Comments on this clonotype: The junction does not match germline at one end; this may be a read error. This sequence joins TRBV4-3 and TRBJ2-1; 11 nucleotides match TRBD2. The germline V gene has CDR1 LGHNA and CDR2 YSLEER. This CDR3 comprises 17 residues. CDR3 sequence reads: CASSQDLAGGPYNQQFF. The CDR3, as DNA: TGCGCCAGCAGCCAGGACCTAGCGGGAGGACCGTACAATCAGCAGTTCTTC.

This clonotype was counted once. The CDR3 region has the DNA TGCGCCAGCAGCTTCGAAGCTAGCGCGAGGAACACCGGGGAGCTGTTTTTT. As protein: CASSFEASARNTGELFF. The gene calls are TRBV5-1 and TRBJ2-2, with a weak D call TRBD2 (6 bases). The CDR3 is made up of 17 amino acids. Per germline, CDR1 SGHRS and CDR2 YFSETQ. With 2 bases removed from V and 1 base from J, the gap between germline ends came to 15 bases.

To note about this clonotype: It is likely a read error, because the conserved phenylalanine at the end of the CDR3 is missing. The DNA is omitted, as the CDR3 cannot be located on it reliably, and the CDR3 follows TCRdb's listing. V and J are TRBV4-3 and TRBJ2-1; TRBD1, the table's D call, was not compared with the DNA. Germline assignment: CDR1 LGHNA and CDR2 YSLEER. The CDR3 has 15 amino acids, counting both end residues. CDR3 amino acids: CASSQFQGASDEEFL.

This clonotype was counted between two and nine times. The V gene is TRBV11-2, the J gene TRBJ2-1; D call uncertain. Germline-derived CDR1 and CDR2 are SGHAT and FQNNGV. The CDR3 spans 13 residues. The V end lost 0 bases, the J end lost 7 bases, and 7 bases lay between the germline ends. The CDR3 DNA sequence: TGTGCCAGCAGCTTAGAGAACTATAATGAGCAGTTCTTC. This gives the protein CASSLENYNEQFF.

This chain joins TRBV7-9 and TRBJ2-1; 8 bases map to TRBD2. The germline CDR1 and CDR2 sequences are SEHNR and FQNEAQ (reference sequence). The CDR3 consists of 17 residues. V lost 7 bases to trimming and J lost 3 bases; unmatched junction nucleotides: 14. CDR3 coding DNA: TGTGCCAGCACCTTTAAGGGAACGGGAGGGTACTACAATGAGCAGTTCTTC. It is translated as CASTFKGTGGYYNEQFF.

This clonotype was seen many times. J is TRBJ2-7 and V is TRBV5-4; D is possibly TRBD2 (6 bases). Germline-derived CDR1 and CDR2 are SGHNT and YYREEE (reference sequence). V was pared by 1 base and J by 2 bases, with 10 bases between. The CDR3 covers 14 residues. The CDR3 region has the DNA TGTGCCAGCAGCTTGCGGGACTTTCCCTACGAGCAGTACTTC. Its protein is CASSLRDFPYEQYF.

Comment on this clonotype: Its ends do not fully match the called genes, so a read error is possible. V usage is TRBV6-2 or TRBV6-3 and J usage is TRBJ2-3, with TRBD2 matching 7 bases. CDR1 is MNHEY and CDR2 is SVGEGT in the germline V gene. The CDR3 sequence is 16 residues long. As DNA, the CDR3 is TGTGCCAGCTGTTACCACAAGGCGGGAGTAAGTGATACGCAGTATTTT. Protein: CASCYHKAGVSDTQYF.

A word on this clonotype: The conserved phenylalanine or tryptophan normally closing the CDR3 is absent here, so this likely arose from a read error. The gene calls are TRBV5-1 and TRBJ1-1, with a tentative D call TRBD1 (5 bases). Germline assignment: CDR1 SGHRS and CDR2 YFSETQ. The CDR3 spans 15 residues. Trimming stripped 8 bases from V and 2 bases from J, with 19 bases between. The CDR3 bases are TGCGCCAGTAGCGCCTTGGCAGGGAGCAACACTGAAGCTTTCTGT. Amino acid sequence: CASSALAGSNTEAFC.

V is TRBV28 and J is TRBJ1-1; D gene ambiguous. Between the trimmed V and J ends, which lost 11 bases and 1 base, there was a span of 17 bases. CDR3 length: 14 residues. Germline V gene lookup returns CDR1 MDHEN and CDR2 SYDVKM. The CDR3 is CAVGPGDRNTEAFF. For the CDR3, the DNA is TGTGCCGTAGGTCCAGGTGATAGGAACACTGAAGCTTTCTTT.

Worth noting for this clonotype: A much larger clone lies a single base off, so this may be a read error. J is TRBJ1-6 and V is TRBV6-1; no reliable D call. Germline CDR1 MNHNS, CDR2 SASEGT. V was pared by 11 bases and J by 9 bases, with 14 bases between. The length of the CDR3 is 12 residues. This chain's CDR3 is CASRMVTSPLHF. The CDR3, as DNA: TGTGCCTCCAGGATGGTTACTTCACCCCTCCACTTT.

Concerning this clonotype itself: The conserved phenylalanine or tryptophan normally closing the CDR3 is absent here, so this likely arose from a read error. The genes are TRBV11-3 and TRBJ2-1; D gene uncertain. Germline CDR1 is SGHNT and CDR2 is YENEEA. This CDR3 spans 12 amino acids. The CDR3 coding sequence is TGTGCCAACAGCTTAAATGCCAATGGGCAGTTCTTA. It codes for CANSLNANGQFL.

With respect to this clonotype: The conserved final phenylalanine or tryptophan is absent from the CDR3, which likely points to a read error. Here the CDR3 reads CARDRNTEAFS. DNA of the CDR3: TGTGCCAGGGACAGGAACACTGAAGCTTTCTCT. The rearrangement joins TRBV6-1 to TRBJ1-1; weak D call: TRBD1 (6 bases). CDR1 MNHNS and CDR2 SASEGT come from the germline V gene. The V and J ends lost 9 bases and 1 base respectively, with 6 bases between them. There are 11 residues in the CDR3.

A word on this clonotype: A read error may produce the germline difference seen at one junction end. The chain uses TRBV6-1 and TRBJ2-1; 7 positions agree with TRBD2. CDR1 is MNHNS and CDR2 is SASEGT in the germline V gene. The length of the CDR3 is 16 residues. CDR3 DNA: TGTGCCATCAGTCGAAAGGGAAGCGGGGATTGGAATAAGCAGTTCTTC. Protein sequence: CAISRKGSGDWNKQFF.

There are a few counts of this clonotype. The junction does not match germline at one end; this may be a read error. The chain joins TRBV4-2 to TRBJ2-5; D is unclear. CDR1 and CDR2 (germline): LGHNA, YNFKEQ. The CDR3 runs 15 residues. As DNA, the CDR3 is TGTGCCGGCAGCCAAGACCTGGGATCGGTGGAGACCCAGTACTTT. It codes for CAGSQDLGSVETQYF.

Comments on this clonotype: At one end the junction does not follow the germline gene, possibly because of a read error. The V gene is TRBV5-1, the J gene TRBJ2-5; D unclear. CDR1 SGHRS and CDR2 YFSETQ come from the germline V gene. The CDR3 is 14 amino acids. CDR3 residues: CASSSGKVSETQYF. The DNA for the CDR3 is TGCGCCAGCAGCTCGGGCAAGGTATCAGAGACTCAGTACTTC.

The V and J genes are TRBV9 and TRBJ2-2, with D possibly called TRBD1 or TRBD2 (5 bases each). The CDR3 consists of 15 residues. Trimming left V 4 bases short and J 0 bases short, with 10 bases between. Germline V lookup: CDR1 SGDLS, CDR2 YYNGEE. The CDR3 is CASSPGPSNTGELFF. CDR3 in DNA: TGTGCCAGCAGCCCGGGACCGTCGAACACCGGGGAGCTGTTTTTT.

Concerning this clonotype itself: This may arise from a read error, as a much more abundant clone is one base away. The V and J genes are TRBV2 and TRBJ2-2, with a weak D call TRBD1 (6 bases). CDR1 is SNHLY and CDR2 is FYNNEI in the germline V gene. The CDR3 is made up of 15 amino acids. The CDR3 DNA reads TGTGCCAGCAGGGTACAGGGAGCGAACACCGTGGAGCTGTTTTTT. The encoded protein is CASRVQGANTVELFF. Looking up the rest from reference TRBV2 and TRBJ2-2 gives the full variable domain: EPEVTQTPSHQVTQMGQEVILRCVPISNHLYFYWYRQILGQKVEFLVSFYNNEISEKSEIFDDQFSVERPDGSNFTLKIRSTKLEDSAMYFCASRVQGANTVELFFGEGSRLTVL.

This clonotype was observed a single time. Relative to the germline gene, one junction end is altered; a read error may explain this. The genes are TRBV10-3 and TRBJ1-2; a weak D match, TRBD1 (6 bases). From germline, CDR1 is ENHRY and CDR2 SYGVKD. This CDR3 is built from 14 residues. The CDR3 coding sequence is TGTGCCATCAGTAAGTCGTCAGGGGAGTATGGCTACACCTTC. Amino acids: CAISKSSGEYGYTF.

On this clonotype: The conserved final phenylalanine or tryptophan is absent from the CDR3, which likely points to a read error. J is TRBJ1-2 and V is TRBV10-3; D remains ambiguous. Germline values: CDR1 ENHRY, CDR2 SYGVKD. The CDR3 length is 13 residues. The CDR3 region is CASQIASNNGYTL. CDR3 DNA sequence: TGTGCCAGCCAAATAGCAAGTAACAATGGCTACACCTTA.

A word on this clonotype: One end of the junction fails to match germline, which may point to a read error. This chain links TRBV6-1 with TRBJ1-5; D uncertain. Germline V lookup: CDR1 MNHNS, CDR2 SASEGT. The CDR3 runs 13 residues. CDR3 residues: CASSEAILSNQHF. CDR3 nucleotide sequence: TGTGCCAGCAGTGAAGCGATTCTAAGTAACCAACACTTT.

A word on this clonotype: The junction departs from germline at one end; a sequencing error may be responsible. The rearrangement links TRBV28 to TRBJ2-3; 9 nucleotides align to TRBD1. CDR3 length equals 16 residues. Germline CDR1 and CDR2: MDHEN and SYDVKM. The CDR3 is CASNLPPGQGTDTQYF. CDR3 sequence (DNA): TGTGCCAGCAATTTACCCCCTGGACAGGGGACAGATACGCAGTATTTT.

Points on this clonotype: A read error is likely, as this CDR3 ends without the conserved phenylalanine or tryptophan. V usage is TRBV6-5 and J usage is TRBJ1-1; D unclear. The germline gives CDR1 MNHEY, CDR2 SVGAGI. CDR3 size: 9 residues. The CDR3 DNA is TGTACCAGCGTCCCGGTCGCTTTCTGT. Its protein product is CTSVPVAFC.

Notes on this clonotype: Since no conserved phenylalanine or tryptophan closes the CDR3, a read error is the likely cause. The chain joins TRBV10-3 to TRBJ1-5; D unresolved. The germline V gene encodes CDR1 ENHRY and CDR2 SYGVKD. This CDR3 has 13 residues. V lost 3 bases, J lost 4 bases, and 7 bases lay in between. The CDR3 DNA sequence: TGTGCCATCAGTGACGGGGAAAATCAGCCCCAGCATCTT. Amino acid sequence: CAISDGENQPQHL.

With respect to this clonotype: A much larger clone lies a single base off, so this may be a read error. The chain couples TRBV5-1 to TRBJ2-3, with D unclear. There are 17 residues in the CDR3. Germline V gives CDR1 SGHRS, CDR2 YFSETQ. The CDR3 sequence: CVSSLKRLTDGTDTQYF. In nucleotides, the CDR3 is TGCGTCAGCAGCCTTAAAAGACTGACGGACGGCACAGATACGCAGTATTTT.

The chain links TRBV25-1 to TRBJ2-5; the D is unclear. Germline lookup yields CDR1 MGHDK and CDR2 SYGVNS. V gave up 9 bases and J gave up 1 base, with 15 bases separating them. This CDR3 contains 14 residues. CDR3 amino acids: CASTPGEVQETQYF. CDR3 sequence (DNA): TGTGCCAGTACACCCGGAGAGGTCCAAGAGACCCAGTACTTC. Supplemented by reference TRBV25-1 and TRBJ2-5, the full variable domain reads EADIYQTPRYLVIGTGKKITLECSQTMGHDKMYWYQQDPGMELHLIHYSYGVNSTEKGDLSSESTVSRIRTEHFPLTLESARPSHTSQYLCASTPGEVQETQYFGPGTRLLVL.

This clonotype turned up a few times. A read error is possible here, since a much larger clone lies one base away. The chain joins TRBV5-4 to TRBJ2-1; 7 bases match TRBD2. V lost 0 bases, J lost 9 bases, and 9 bases stayed unmatched. The V gene's germline CDR1 is SGHNT and CDR2 YYREEE (reference sequence). The CDR3 covers 15 residues. Here the CDR3 DNA reads TGTGCCAGCAGCTTGGCCTGGACTAGTAACATTGAGCAGTTCTTC. This translates into CASSLAWTSNIEQFF.